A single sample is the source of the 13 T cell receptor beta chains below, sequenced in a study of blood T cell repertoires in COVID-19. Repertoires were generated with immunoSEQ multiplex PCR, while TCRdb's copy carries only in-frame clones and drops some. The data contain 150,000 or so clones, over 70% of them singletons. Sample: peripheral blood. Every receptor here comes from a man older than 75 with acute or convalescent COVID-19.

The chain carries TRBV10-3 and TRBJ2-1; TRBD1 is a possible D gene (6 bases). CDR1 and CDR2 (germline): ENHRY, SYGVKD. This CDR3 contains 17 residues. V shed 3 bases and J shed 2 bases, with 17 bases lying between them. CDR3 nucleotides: TGTGCCATCAGTGACCGTAGGGGGAGTGTCCCCTACAATGAGCAGTTCTTC. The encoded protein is CAISDRRGSVPYNEQFF.

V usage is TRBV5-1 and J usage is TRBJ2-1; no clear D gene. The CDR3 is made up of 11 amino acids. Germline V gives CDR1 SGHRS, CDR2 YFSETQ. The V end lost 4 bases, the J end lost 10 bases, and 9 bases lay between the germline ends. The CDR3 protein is CASSVSSEQFF. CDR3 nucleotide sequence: TGCGCCAGCAGCGTTAGTTCAGAGCAGTTCTTC.

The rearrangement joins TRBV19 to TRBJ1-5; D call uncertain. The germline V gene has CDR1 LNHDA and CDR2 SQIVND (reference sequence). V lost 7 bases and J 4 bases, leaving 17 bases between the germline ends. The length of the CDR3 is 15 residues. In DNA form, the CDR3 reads TGTGCCAGTACAACGGTGGGCAGGCTGAATCAGCCCCAGCATTTT. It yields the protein CASTTVGRLNQPQHF. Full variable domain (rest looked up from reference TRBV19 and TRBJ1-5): DGGITQSPKYLFRKEGQNVTLSCEQNLNHDAMYWYRQDPGQGLRLIYYSQIVNDFQKGDIAEGYSVSREKKESFPLTVTSAQKNPTAFYLCASTTVGRLNQPQHFGDGTRLSIL.

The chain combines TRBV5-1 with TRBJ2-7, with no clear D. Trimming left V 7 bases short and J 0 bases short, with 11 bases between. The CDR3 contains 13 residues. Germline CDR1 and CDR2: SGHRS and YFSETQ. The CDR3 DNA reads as TGCGCCAGCCGCCCAGGCCCCTCCTACGAGCAGTACTTC. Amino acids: CASRPGPSYEQYF.

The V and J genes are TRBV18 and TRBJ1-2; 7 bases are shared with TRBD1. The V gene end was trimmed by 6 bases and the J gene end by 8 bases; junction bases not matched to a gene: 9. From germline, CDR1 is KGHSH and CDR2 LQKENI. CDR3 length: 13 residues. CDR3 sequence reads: CASSPDTGEGYTF. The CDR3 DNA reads TGTGCCAGCTCTCCCGACACAGGGGAAGGCTACACCTTC.

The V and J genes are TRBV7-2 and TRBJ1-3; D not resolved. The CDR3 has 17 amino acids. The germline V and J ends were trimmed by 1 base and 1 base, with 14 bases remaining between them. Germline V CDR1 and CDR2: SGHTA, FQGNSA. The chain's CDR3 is CASSLGEGALSGNTIYF. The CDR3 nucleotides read TGTGCCAGCAGCTTAGGTGAGGGAGCACTATCTGGAAACACCATATATTTT.

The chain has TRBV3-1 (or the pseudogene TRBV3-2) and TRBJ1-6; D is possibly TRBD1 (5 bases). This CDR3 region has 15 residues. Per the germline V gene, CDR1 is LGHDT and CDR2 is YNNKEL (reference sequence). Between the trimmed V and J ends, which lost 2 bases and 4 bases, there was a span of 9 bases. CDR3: CASSQNGGYNSPLHF. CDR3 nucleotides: TGTGCCAGCAGCCAAAACGGGGGATATAATTCACCCCTCCACTTT.

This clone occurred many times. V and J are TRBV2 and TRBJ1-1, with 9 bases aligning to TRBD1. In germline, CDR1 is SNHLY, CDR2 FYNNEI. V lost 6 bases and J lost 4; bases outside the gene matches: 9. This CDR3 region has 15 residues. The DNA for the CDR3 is TGTGCCAGCAGAGAGACAGGGGGAATCTTCACTGAAGCTTTCTTT. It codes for CASRETGGIFTEAFF.

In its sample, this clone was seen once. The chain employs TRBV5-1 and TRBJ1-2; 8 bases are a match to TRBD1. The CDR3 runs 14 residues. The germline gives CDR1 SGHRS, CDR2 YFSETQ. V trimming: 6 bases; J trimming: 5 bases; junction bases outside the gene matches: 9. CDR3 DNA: TGCGCCAGCACTACGGCAGGGGGCCTGTATGGCTACACCTTC. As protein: CASTTAGGLYGYTF. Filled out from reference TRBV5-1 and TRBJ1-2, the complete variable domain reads KAGVTQTPRYLIKTRGQQVTLSCSPISGHRSVSWYQQTPGQGLQFLFEYFSETQRNKGNFPGRFSGRQFSNSRSEMNVSTLELGDSALYLCASTTAGGLYGYTFGSGTRLTVV.

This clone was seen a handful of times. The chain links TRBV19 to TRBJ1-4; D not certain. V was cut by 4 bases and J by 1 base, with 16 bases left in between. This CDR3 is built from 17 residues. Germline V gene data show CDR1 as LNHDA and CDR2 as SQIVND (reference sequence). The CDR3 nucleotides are TGTGCCAGTAGTACCACGCCCGGTCCGGGAACTAATGAAAAACTGTTTTTT. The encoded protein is CASSTTPGPGTNEKLFF. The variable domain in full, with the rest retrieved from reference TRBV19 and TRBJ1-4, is DGGITQSPKYLFRKEGQNVTLSCEQNLNHDAMYWYRQDPGQGLRLIYYSQIVNDFQKGDIAEGYSVSREKKESFPLTVTSAQKNPTAFYLCASSTTPGPGTNEKLFFGSGTQLSVL.

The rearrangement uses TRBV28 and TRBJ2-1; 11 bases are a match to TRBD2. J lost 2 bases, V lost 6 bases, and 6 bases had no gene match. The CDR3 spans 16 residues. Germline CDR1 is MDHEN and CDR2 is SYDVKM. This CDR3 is CASRTSGGPAYNEQFF. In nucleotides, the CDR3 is TGTGCCAGCAGAACTAGCGGGGGACCGGCCTACAATGAGCAGTTCTTC.

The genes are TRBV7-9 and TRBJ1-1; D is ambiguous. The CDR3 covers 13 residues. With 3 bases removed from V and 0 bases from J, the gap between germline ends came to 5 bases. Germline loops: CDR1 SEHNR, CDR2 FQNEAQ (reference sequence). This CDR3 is CASSFGMNTEAFF. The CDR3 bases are TGTGCCAGCAGCTTCGGTATGAACACTGAAGCTTTCTTT. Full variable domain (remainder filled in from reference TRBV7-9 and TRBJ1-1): DTGVSQNPRHKITKRGQNVTFRCDPISEHNRLYWYRQTLGQGPEFLTYFQNEAQLEKSRLLSDRFSAERPKGSFSTLEIQRTEQGDSAMYLCASSFGMNTEAFFGQGTRLTVV.

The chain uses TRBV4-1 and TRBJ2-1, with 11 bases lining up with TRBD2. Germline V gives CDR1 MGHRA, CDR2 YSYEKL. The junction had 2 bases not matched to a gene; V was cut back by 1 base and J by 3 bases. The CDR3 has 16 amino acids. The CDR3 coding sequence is TGCGCCAGCAGCCAAGGACTAGCGGGGCTCTACAATGAGCAGTTCTTC. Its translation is CASSQGLAGLYNEQFF.